The present TCR beta chain was sequenced within a study of shared T cell receptors in the human thymus. The protocol was immunoSEQ multiplex PCR, while the TCRdb copy is restricted to in-frame clones and leaves out a portion. The table records about 380,000 clones, roughly 94% of them present only once. This clone was seen once. Germline V gene data show CDR1 as MDHEN and CDR2 as SYDVKM. The CDR3 has 17 amino acids. The V segment lost 5 bases and the J segment 2 bases; nucleotides outside the gene matches: 8. This TCR was sampled from a human donor. V usage is TRBV28 and J usage is TRBJ2-1, with 11 bases matching TRBD2. Sequenced input: thymocytes. The CDR3 DNA reads TGTGCCAGCAGTCCCCCACTAGCGGGAGTGACCTACAATGAGCAGTTCTTC. Its translation is CASSPPLAGVTYNEQFF.